This T cell receptor beta chain appears in the sequencing data of a study of radiotherapy plus CTLA-4 blockade in lung cancer. Study context: Overall, roughly 17% of patients showed an objective response, while roughly 28% attained disease control.

CDR3 length: 16 amino acids. Germline loops: CDR1 SGDLS, CDR2 YYNGEE. The V end was cut by 1 base, the J end by 7 bases, with 21 bases between. The assay was immunoSEQ multiplex PCR, and TCRdb's table has in-frame clones only and misses some. The table has fewer than 95,000 clones, 83% seen once. The chain employs TRBV9 and TRBJ2-7; D is uncertain. The input for sequencing was peripheral blood, taken from a patient treated with radiotherapy plus ipilimumab. This receptor was identified in a human donor with non-small cell lung cancer who had stable disease on radiotherapy plus ipilimumab. The CDR3 protein is CASSVSGGFATAEQYF. The CDR3 coding sequence is TGTGCCAGCAGCGTATCCGGCGGATTTGCCACTGCGGAGCAGTACTTC.